This T cell receptor beta chain is drawn from a study of blood T cell repertoires in COVID-19. The repertoire was sequenced with immunoSEQ multiplex PCR; TCRdb's copy has only in-frame clones and lacks some. Here the sample spans 84,000 or so clones, 80% being singletons. CDR1 is LNHDA and CDR2 is SQIVND in the germline V gene (reference sequence). V lost 7 bases and J 0 bases, leaving 12 bases between the germline ends. The CDR3 has 15 residues. Sequenced: peripheral blood. The chain recombines TRBV19 with TRBJ2-2; D not certain. The receptor was isolated from a woman aged 35 to 49 with active or convalescent COVID-19. CDR3 nucleotide sequence: TGTGCCAGTACCCGTACTGTAGCGAACACCGGGGAGCTGTTTTTT. It specifies CASTRTVANTGELFF.